This TCR beta chain is from a study of T cell changes during pregnancy in multiple sclerosis. CDR3 length equals 15 residues. Trimming left V 4 bases short and J 2 bases short, with 11 bases between. Germline CDR1 MNHNS, CDR2 SASEGT. Clones were read by immunoSEQ multiplex PCR, and TCRdb kept only the in-frame ones, dropping some. The sample lists more than 30,000 clones; roughly 86% were seen once. This clonotype was obtained from a female donor with multiple sclerosis, enrolled in a pregnancy study. This sequence joins TRBV6-1 and TRBJ2-2; D unclear. The sample was CD8+ T cells from peripheral blood mononuclear cells, taken in the first trimester of pregnancy. The CDR3 DNA is TGTGCCAGCAGTGTAACCACGGGTAACACCGGGGAGCTGTTTTTT. Its protein is CASSVTTGNTGELFF.